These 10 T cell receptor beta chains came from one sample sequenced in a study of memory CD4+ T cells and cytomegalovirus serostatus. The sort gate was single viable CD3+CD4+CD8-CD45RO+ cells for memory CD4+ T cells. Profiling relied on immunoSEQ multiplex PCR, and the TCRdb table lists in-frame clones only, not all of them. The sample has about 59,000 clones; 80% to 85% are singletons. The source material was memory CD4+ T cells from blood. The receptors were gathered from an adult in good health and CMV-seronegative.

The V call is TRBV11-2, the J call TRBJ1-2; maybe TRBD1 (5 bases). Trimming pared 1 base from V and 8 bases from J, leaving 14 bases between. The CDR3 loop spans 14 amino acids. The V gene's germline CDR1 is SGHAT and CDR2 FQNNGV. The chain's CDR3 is CASSLVAGPGGYTF. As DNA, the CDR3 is TGTGCCAGCAGCTTAGTGGCAGGGCCCGGCGGCTACACCTTC.

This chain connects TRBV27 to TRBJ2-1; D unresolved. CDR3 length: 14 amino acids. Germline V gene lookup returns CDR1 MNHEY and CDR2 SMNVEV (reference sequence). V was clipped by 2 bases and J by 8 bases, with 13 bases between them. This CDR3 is CASSLMPGTDEQFF. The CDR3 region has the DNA TGTGCCAGCAGTTTAATGCCAGGCACGGATGAGCAGTTCTTC.

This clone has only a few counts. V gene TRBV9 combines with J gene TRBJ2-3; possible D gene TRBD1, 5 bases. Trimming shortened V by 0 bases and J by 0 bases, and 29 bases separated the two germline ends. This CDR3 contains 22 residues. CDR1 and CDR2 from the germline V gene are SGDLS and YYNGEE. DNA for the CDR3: TGTGCCAGCAGCGTAGAACTGGGGCACAGACCCTCCCAATCCTATAGCACAGATACGCAGTATTTT. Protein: CASSVELGHRPSQSYSTDTQYF.

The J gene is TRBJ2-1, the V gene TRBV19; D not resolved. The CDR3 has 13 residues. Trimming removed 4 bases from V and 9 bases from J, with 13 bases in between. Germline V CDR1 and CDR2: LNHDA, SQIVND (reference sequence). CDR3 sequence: CASSSSTGTEQFF. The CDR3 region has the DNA TGTGCCAGTAGTAGTAGCACCGGCACTGAGCAGTTCTTC.

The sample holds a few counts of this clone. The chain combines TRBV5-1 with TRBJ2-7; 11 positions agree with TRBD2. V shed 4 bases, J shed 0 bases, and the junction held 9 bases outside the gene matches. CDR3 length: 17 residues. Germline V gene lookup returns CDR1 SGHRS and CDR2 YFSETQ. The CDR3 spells CASSQPGLAEYSYEQYF. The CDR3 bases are TGCGCCAGCAGCCAACCGGGACTAGCGGAGTACTCCTACGAGCAGTACTTC.

Here the CDR3 DNA reads TGTGCCAGCAGCCGGGACACTTACGAGCAGTACTTC. Protein: CASSRDTYEQYF. The chain combines TRBV5-6 with TRBJ2-7, with D maybe TRBD1 (6 bases). Trimming removed 4 bases at V and 4 bases at J, with 9 bases between. The CDR3 sequence is 12 residues long. The V gene's germline CDR1 is SGHDT and CDR2 YYEEEE.

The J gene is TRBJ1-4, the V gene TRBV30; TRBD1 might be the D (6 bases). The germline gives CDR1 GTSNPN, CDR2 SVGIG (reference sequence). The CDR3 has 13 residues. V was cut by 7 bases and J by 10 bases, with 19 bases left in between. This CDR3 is CAFGGLSKGKLFF. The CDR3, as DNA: TGTGCCTTCGGGGGGCTCTCGAAGGGAAAACTGTTTTTT. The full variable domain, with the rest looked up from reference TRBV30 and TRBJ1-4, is SQTIHQWPATLVQPVGSPLSLECTVEGTSNPNLYWYRQAAGRGLQLLFYSVGIGQISSEVPQNLSASRPQDRQFILSSKKLLLSDSGFYLCAFGGLSKGKLFFGSGTQLSVL.

This CDR3 reads CAWGYTHYEQYF. For the CDR3, the DNA is TGTGCCTGGGGATACACACATTACGAGCAGTACTTC. The chain recombines TRBV30 with TRBJ2-7; D remains unclear. CDR1 is GTSNPN and CDR2 is SVGIG in the germline V gene (reference sequence). The ends were cut back, 5 bases at V and 4 bases at J, with 12 bases in the middle. The CDR3 loop spans 12 amino acids.

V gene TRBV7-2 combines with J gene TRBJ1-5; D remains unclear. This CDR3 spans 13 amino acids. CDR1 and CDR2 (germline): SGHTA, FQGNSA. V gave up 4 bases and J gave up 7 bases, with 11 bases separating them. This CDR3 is CASSSHQGQPQHF. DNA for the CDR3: TGTGCCAGCAGCTCCCATCAAGGGCAGCCCCAGCATTTT. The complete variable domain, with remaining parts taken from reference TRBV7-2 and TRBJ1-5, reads GAGVSQSPSNKVTEKGKDVELRCDPISGHTALYWYRQSLGQGLEFLIYFQGNSAPDKSGLPSDRFSAERTGGSVSTLTIQRTQQEDSAVYLCASSSHQGQPQHFGDGTRLSIL.

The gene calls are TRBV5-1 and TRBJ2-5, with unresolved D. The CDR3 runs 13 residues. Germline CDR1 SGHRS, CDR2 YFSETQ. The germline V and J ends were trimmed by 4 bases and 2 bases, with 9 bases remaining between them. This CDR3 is CASSPYPQETQYF. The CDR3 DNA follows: TGCGCCAGCAGCCCGTACCCACAAGAGACCCAGTACTTC.